The present TCR beta chain was sequenced within a study of shared clonotypes between healthy human individuals (dated by TCRdb to 2018 to 2020). About the investigation overall: The cohort comprised two women and three men aged 18 to 49 years. To increase sequencing depth and limit assay-specific biases, TCR repertoire library preparation and sequencing were carried out by different laboratories using diverse techniques. For each donor, CD4 naive and CD4 memory were each given three plates, CD8 naive was given two plates, and CD8 memory was given one plate. Blood TCR repertoires of about five healthy adults were deeply sequenced to estimate repertoire size and the extent of clonotype sharing between individuals. Each donor's leukapheresis produced roughly between about 0.9 and 9.5 billion PBMCs. The paper as a whole reports these results and caveats: Rarefaction of sorted-subset datasets indicated incomplete sequencing despite the large sequencing depth. The genetic and exposure-history diversity represented was limited by the small number of donors. Sampling was restricted to blood, and TCR repertoires in tissues likely differ from the TCR repertoires found in blood. Roughly 5.2% of naive CD4, 3% to 4% of naive CD8, about 2.1% of memory CD4, and roughly 0.4% of memory CD8 clonotypes were shared across several donors. Naive subsets generally had larger estimated clonotype richness than memory subsets. Pairwise subsampling indicated that sequencing depth was expected to affect the degree of clonotype sharing among donors. Clonotypes shared by all four sorted-subset donors showed higher generation probabilities than non-shared clonotypes.

Worth noting for this clone: It lacks a known antigen. Per-base qualities were not stored, and no clone one base away is much larger.

Taken from cysteine to phenylalanine, the CDR3 has 17 residues. The kept DNA is CDR3 alone, 51 bases in frame from the first base. According to the germline V gene, CDR1 reads LGHNA and CDR2 reads YSLEER. Germline trimming amounts to 1 base on V and 5 bases on J, with 8 as the count of junction bases outside the gene matches. Donors were healthy HIV-negative adults with no recently reported acute infections or vaccinations. All donors were Caucasian adults living in Nashville, Tennessee, USA. Magnetic negative selection was used to enrich CD4+ T cells, after which naive cells were positively selected on CD45RA and the negative fraction became the memory subset. Blood was collected by leukapheresis, and PBMCs were isolated by Ficoll-Histopaque density gradient centrifugation and then cryopreserved in liquid nitrogen vapor phase. Analytical flow cytometry was used to check the purity and quantity of each magnetically sorted T cell population. Genomic DNA was isolated from each sorted fraction and quantified by UV absorbance on a Nanodrop 2000c.

Using the deep immunoSEQ assay, TCR CDR3 regions were amplified from genomic DNA by multiplex PCR. Genomic DNA extracted from each cell subset was distributed evenly over all wells of several immunoSEQ 96-well plates, and each plate served as one replicate. For sorted subsets, each replicate PCR was loaded with around 220 ng genomic DNA, equivalent to 30,000 or so T cell genomes. The purified libraries were quantified using a Qubit 3.0 fluorometer, sized with a Bioanalyzer 2100, and then quantified again using the KAPA Library Quantification kit. Each immunoSEQ 96-well plate was sequenced on its own single-read 150-cycle Illumina NextSeq 550 flow cell. In the authors' own workflow: Because only junctional sequences without quality scores were contained in the immunoSEQ output, filtering matching that applied to full-length reads could not be performed. Sequences were annotated with PyIR, a Python wrapper for IgBLAST v1.9, and V/J genes and CDR3 were assigned using IMGT germline references. Reads were removed for weak V/J assignments (E-value above 1e-6), missing CDR3, stop codons, out-of-frame junctions, or ambiguous translated residues. V3J clonotypes were defined as sequences sharing the same inferred V gene, J gene, and CDR3 amino acid sequence. To compute the percentage overlap between repertoires, the number of shared unique clonotypes was divided by the size of the smaller repertoire. RTK rarefaction, the Chao1 estimator, and Recon v2.1 estimates of unobserved clonotypes were used to assess repertoire richness. Generation probabilities were computed with OLGA for all TCRbeta clonotypes obtained by the gDNA method from several donors. Sourced from immuneACCESS, this table was stored by TCRdb with only in-frame sequences that have V and J called. A share of the clones is absent; for the studies checked, an unresolved V gene accounts for under half, and the remainder has no known explanation. V, J and clone size were drawn from that table, and D and trimming were deduced from the DNA. For this sample there are 2 million to 2.5 million clones; about 90% appear just once. Approximately 0.4% of the sample is held by the ten biggest clonotypes.

The sample was naive CD4+ T cells from PBMCs. The cell subset or site label, read with the paper, signifies: CD45RA+ positively selected. The sequence derives from a man between 18 and 35 years old in good health. Some clones in this sample may be carry-over from other donors' samples. The chain was built from TRBV4-3 and TRBJ2-5, and TRBD2 matches 12 of the central bases. The DNA sequence reads TGCGCCAGCAGCCAAGCGGCTAGCGGGAGGGCCGGGGAGACCCAGTACTTC. Translation gives CASSQAASGRAGETQYF.